The 20 T cell receptor beta chains given below trace back to one sample, sequenced in a study of response to subunit inactivated influenza vaccine. From the RT-PCR reads, TCRdb called clonotypes with MiXCR, one entry per CDR3 protein. The table lists about 570,000 distinct CDR3 sequences, roughly 10% of them singletons, with 9.5% to 12% in the top ten. These data were also reused for a study on T cells expressing NK-cell markers. That report notes: With UMIs, 5'RACE template switching was used to make TCR beta cDNA.

The sample in question was PBMCs from blood, obtained on the day of vaccination. These receptors were collected from a man aged 45 to 65 who received an inactivated influenza vaccine.

Many counts were recorded for this clonotype. V and J are TRBV7-9 and TRBJ1-1, with a possible D match to TRBD1 (5 bases). The germline V and J ends were trimmed by 1 base and 2 bases, with 8 bases remaining between them. The germline gives CDR1 SEHNR, CDR2 FQNEAQ (reference sequence). There are 14 residues in the CDR3. CDR3 bases: TGTGCCAGCAGCTTAGGGGGCGACAACACTGAAGCTTTCTTT. It encodes CASSLGGDNTEAFF.

This clonotype was counted only a few times. V gene TRBV20-1 combines with J gene TRBJ2-7, with D tentatively TRBD1 (6 bases). The germline V gene has CDR1 DFQATT and CDR2 SNEGSKA (reference sequence). The ends were cut back, 6 bases at V and 0 bases at J, with 21 bases in the middle. The CDR3 is 16 amino acids. CDR3 sequence: CSAQAIQGKISYEQYF. For the CDR3, the DNA is TGCAGTGCACAAGCAATACAGGGCAAAATCTCCTACGAGCAGTACTTC.

This clonotype was seen only a few times. The chain uses TRBV18 and TRBJ2-1, with 8 bases matching TRBD2. The V gene end was trimmed by 0 bases and the J gene end by 7 bases; junction bases not matched to a gene: 8. Germline V gene sequence: CDR1 KGHSH, CDR2 LQKENI. The CDR3 loop spans 16 amino acids. DNA of the CDR3: TGTGCCAGCTCACCACCGAAACTAGCGGCCACGAATGAGCAGTTCTTC. Translated: CASSPPKLAATNEQFF. The variable domain in full, with the rest retrieved from reference TRBV18 and TRBJ2-1, is NAGVMQNPRHLVRRRGQEARLRCSPMKGHSHVYWYRQLPEEGLKFMVYLQKENIIDESGMPKERFSAEFPKEGPSILRIQQVVRGDSAAYFCASSPPKLAATNEQFFGPGTRLTVL.

The chain is built from TRBV7-6 and TRBJ2-5; D tentatively reads TRBD1 or TRBD2 (5 bases each). This CDR3 is built from 17 residues. The germline gives CDR1 SGHVS, CDR2 FNYEAQ. Trimming removed 2 bases from V and 3 bases from J, with 19 bases in between. The CDR3 here is CASSLTPPGTAKETQYF. CDR3 DNA: TGTGCCAGCAGCTTAACCCCCCCCGGGACGGCTAAAGAGACCCAGTACTTC.

The chain joins TRBV25-1 to TRBJ2-3; D is unclear. CDR1 is MGHDK and CDR2 is SYGVNS in the germline V gene. There are 13 residues in the CDR3. V lost 3 bases and J lost 2, with 6 bases in between. Here the CDR3 reads CASSDHNTDTQYF. CDR3 coding DNA: TGTGCCAGCAGTGATCATAACACAGATACGCAGTATTTT.

Details on this clonotype: Relative to the germline gene, one junction end is altered; a read error may explain this. V usage is TRBV2 and J usage is TRBJ2-7; D gene uncertain. The CDR3 contains 15 residues. The V gene's germline CDR1 is SNHLY and CDR2 FYNNEI. DNA for the CDR3: TGTGTCAGCGACGAAGGTATAGGTTTGAATGGGGAGCAGTACTTC. Amino acids: CVSDEGIGLNGEQYF.

This clonotype was seen a few times. The chain employs TRBV5-1 and TRBJ1-2; 8 nucleotides match TRBD1. V shed 5 bases and J 4 bases; nucleotides not matched to a gene: 7. Germline V lookup: CDR1 SGHRS, CDR2 YFSETQ. The CDR3 contains 14 residues. CDR3 amino acids: CASRETGGGYGYTF. CDR3 nucleotides: TGCGCCAGCAGAGAAACAGGGGGAGGCTATGGCTACACCTTC.

This clonotype was recorded a few times. The gene calls are TRBV20-1 and TRBJ2-7; D ambiguous. The germline gives CDR1 DFQATT, CDR2 SNEGSKA (reference sequence). The CDR3 has 13 residues. V lost 3 bases to trimming and J lost 0 bases, with 9 bases between them. Written as DNA, the CDR3 is TGCAGTGCTAGGCCCACCAACTCCTACGAGCAGTACTTC. Its protein product is CSARPTNSYEQYF.

Turning to this clonotype: A single base separates this from a much larger clone, so it may be a read error. Without the conserved terminal phenylalanine or tryptophan, this CDR3 likely stems from a read error. V is TRBV7-9 and J is TRBJ2-4; tentative D call: TRBD1 (6 bases). The CDR3 covers 14 residues. V gave up 1 base and J gave up 8 bases, with 12 bases separating them. Germline loops: CDR1 SEHNR, CDR2 FQNEAQ (reference sequence). The CDR3 coding sequence is TGTGCCAGCAGCTTAGATGCAGGGGTGCACATTCAGTACCTC. This translates into CASSLDAGVHIQYL.

The V gene is TRBV29-1, the J gene TRBJ2-7; maybe TRBD2 (7 bases). From germline, CDR1 is SQVTM and CDR2 ANQGSEA. The CDR3 extends over 14 amino acids. Trimming took 7 bases from V and 3 from J, leaving 19 bases between them. CDR3 sequence reads: CSAAGGGAFYEQYF. The DNA for the CDR3 is TGCAGCGCCGCTGGAGGGGGGGCTTTCTACGAGCAGTACTTC.

This clonotype was seen only a few times. The V gene is TRBV11-2, the J gene TRBJ2-3, with 7 bases aligning to TRBD2. Germline assignment: CDR1 SGHAT and CDR2 FQNNGV. The CDR3 sequence is 16 residues long. The ends lost 3 bases at V and 3 bases at J; junction bases unmatched: 9. In DNA, the CDR3 is TGTGCCAGCAGCTTGGCCTTGGGAGGGCGGACAGATACGCAGTATTTT. Translated, it gives CASSLALGGRTDTQYF.

This clonotype was seen a handful of times. The chain joins TRBV9 to TRBJ2-7; D not resolved. V lost 0 bases, J lost 0 bases, and 10 bases lay in between. The CDR3 has 15 residues. Germline V gives CDR1 SGDLS, CDR2 YYNGEE. CDR3 region: CASSVGSVPSYEQYF. Here the CDR3 DNA reads TGTGCCAGCAGCGTAGGATCAGTACCCTCCTACGAGCAGTACTTC. The whole variable domain, remainder taken from reference TRBV9 and TRBJ2-7, is DSGVTQTPKHLITATGQRVTLRCSPRSGDLSVYWYQQSLDQGLQFLIQYYNGEERAKGNILERFSAQQFPDLHSELNLSSLELGDSALYFCASSVGSVPSYEQYFGPGTRLTVT.

This clonotype has just a few counts. The chain recombines TRBV6-1 with TRBJ2-1; no reliable D call. V was shortened by 6 bases and J by 0 bases, with 15 bases between the two germline ends. CDR1 is MNHNS, CDR2 SASEGT, per germline. The CDR3 is 16 amino acids. The CDR3 region is CASSPLTRTSYNEQFF. The CDR3 bases are TGTGCCAGCAGCCCTTTGACCCGCACCTCCTACAATGAGCAGTTCTTC.

The V and J genes are TRBV14 and TRBJ2-1, with a possible D match to TRBD2 (6 bases). The germline V gene has CDR1 SGHDN and CDR2 FVKESK. The CDR3 runs to 11 residues. Trimming pared 8 bases from V and 6 bases from J, leaving 8 bases between. DNA for the CDR3: TGTGCCAGCCGGGACTTCAATGAGCAGTTCTTC. It yields the protein CASRDFNEQFF.

The chain joins TRBV9 to TRBJ1-4; the D is unclear. Trimming removed 0 bases at V and 4 bases at J, with 13 bases between. The CDR3 spans 16 residues. Germline assignment: CDR1 SGDLS and CDR2 YYNGEE. The CDR3 DNA follows: TGTGCCAGCAGCGTAGGGGGATGGGAGAGTAATGAAAAACTGTTTTTT. Translated, it gives CASSVGGWESNEKLFF.

The CDR3 reads CSALGQLTEAFF. The CDR3 coding sequence is TGCAGTGCCCTAGGACAGCTTACTGAAGCTTTCTTT. The chain employs TRBV20-1 and TRBJ1-1, with D maybe TRBD1 (6 bases). Trimming cost V 6 bases and J 5 bases, with 13 bases left between them. Germline CDR1 is DFQATT and CDR2 is SNEGSKA (reference sequence). The CDR3 is 12 amino acids.

The chain links TRBV7-9 to TRBJ2-1; D call uncertain. Trimming shortened V by 2 bases and J by 6 bases, and 17 bases separated the two germline ends. The CDR3 is 16 amino acids. From germline, CDR1 is SEHNR and CDR2 FQNEAQ (reference sequence). CDR3 nucleotide sequence: TGTGCCAGCAGCTTAAACTCGGCCACGATCGGCAATGAGCAGTTCTTC. Amino acids: CASSLNSATIGNEQFF.

This clonotype was picked up a small number of times. The V gene is TRBV10-3, the J gene TRBJ2-1; 8 bases fit TRBD2. The CDR3 is 14 residues long. The germline V gene has CDR1 ENHRY and CDR2 SYGVKD. J gave up 4 bases and V 6 bases, and 5 bases lay outside the gene matches. CDR3 coding DNA: TGTGCCATCAGGGCCCGGGAGGGGTACAATGAGCAGTTCTTC. Protein product: CAIRAREGYNEQFF.

Remarks on this clonotype: The germline gene is not matched at one end of the junction; a read error may be the cause. V usage is TRBV7-2 and J usage is TRBJ2-7; D remains ambiguous. The CDR3 is made up of 14 amino acids. CDR1 and CDR2 (germline): SGHTA, FQGNSA. The CDR3 DNA is TGTGTCAGCAGCTTATTAGGAGAAGGATACGAGCAGTACTTC. This encodes CVSSLLGEGYEQYF.

In this sample, this clonotype turned up a few times. V gene TRBV6-1 combines with J gene TRBJ2-4; TRBD1 matches at 7 bases. Germline V lookup: CDR1 MNHNS, CDR2 SASEGT. Trimming cost V 8 bases and J 3 bases; bases outside gene matches: 7. CDR3 size: 14 residues. CDR3 amino acids: CASEGARGKNIQYF. The CDR3 coding sequence is TGTGCCAGCGAGGGGGCTCGAGGCAAAAACATTCAGTACTTC.